Given below is one T cell receptor (beta chain) in context. The data were taken from a study of shared clonotypes between healthy human individuals. It was into CD45RA+ naive and CD45RA-negative memory subsets that the CD4+ cells were split. CDR3 size: 16 residues. V lost 1 base to trimming and J lost 2 bases, with 12 bases between them. The V gene's germline CDR1 is LNHDA and CDR2 SQIVND (reference sequence). Method: immunoSEQ multiplex PCR; TCRdb's copy keeps in-frame clones and lacks some. The sample has around 510,000 clones, 90% to 97% seen once; the top ten hold 0.064%. The source is a woman aged 30 to 39 in good health. This rearrangement joins TRBV19 to TRBJ2-1, with a weak D call TRBD2 (6 bases). Sequences were obtained from naive CD4+ T cells sorted from blood. The subset is: CD45RA+ positively selected. The CDR3: CASSIVRRGPYNEQFF. The DNA of the CDR3 is TGTGCCAGTAGTATAGTCAGGCGGGGCCCCTACAATGAGCAGTTCTTC.